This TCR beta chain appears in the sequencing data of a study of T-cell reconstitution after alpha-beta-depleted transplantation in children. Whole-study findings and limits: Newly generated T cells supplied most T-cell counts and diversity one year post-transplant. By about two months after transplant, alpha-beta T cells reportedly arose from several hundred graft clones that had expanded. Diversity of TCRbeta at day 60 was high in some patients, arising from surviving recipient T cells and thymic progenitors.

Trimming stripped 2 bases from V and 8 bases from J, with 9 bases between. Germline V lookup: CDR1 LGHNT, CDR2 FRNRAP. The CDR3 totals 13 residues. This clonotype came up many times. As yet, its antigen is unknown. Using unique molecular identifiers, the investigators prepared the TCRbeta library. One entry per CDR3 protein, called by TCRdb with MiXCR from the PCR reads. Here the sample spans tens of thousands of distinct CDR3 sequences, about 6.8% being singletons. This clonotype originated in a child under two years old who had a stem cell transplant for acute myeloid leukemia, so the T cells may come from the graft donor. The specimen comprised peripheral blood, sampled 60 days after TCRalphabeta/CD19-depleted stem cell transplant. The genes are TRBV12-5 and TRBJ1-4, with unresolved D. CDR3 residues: CASGLTPEEKLFF. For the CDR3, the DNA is TGTGCTAGTGGTTTGACGCCTGAGGAAAAACTGTTTTTT.